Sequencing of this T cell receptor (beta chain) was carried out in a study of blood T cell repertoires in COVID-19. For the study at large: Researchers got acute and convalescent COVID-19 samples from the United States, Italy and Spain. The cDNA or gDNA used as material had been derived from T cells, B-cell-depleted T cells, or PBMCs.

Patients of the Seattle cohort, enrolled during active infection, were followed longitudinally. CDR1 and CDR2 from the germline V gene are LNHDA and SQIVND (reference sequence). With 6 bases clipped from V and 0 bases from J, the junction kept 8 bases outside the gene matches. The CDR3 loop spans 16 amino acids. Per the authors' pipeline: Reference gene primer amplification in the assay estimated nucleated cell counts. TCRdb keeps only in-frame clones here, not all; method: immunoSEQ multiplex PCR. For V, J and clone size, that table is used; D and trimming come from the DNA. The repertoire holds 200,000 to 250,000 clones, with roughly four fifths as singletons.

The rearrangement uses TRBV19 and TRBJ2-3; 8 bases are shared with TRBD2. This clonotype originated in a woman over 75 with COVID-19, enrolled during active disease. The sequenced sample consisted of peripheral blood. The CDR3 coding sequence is TGTGCCAGTAGAGATTTTAGCGGGGCTAGCACAGATACGCAGTATTTT. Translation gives CASRDFSGASTDTQYF.